This TCR beta chain was found in a study of blood T cell repertoires in COVID-19. Study context: The samples span acute and convalescent COVID-19 from the United States, Italy and Spain.

Libraries were prepared by immunoSEQ multiplex PCR; TCRdb keeps only in-frame clonotypes and omits some of them. The sample has under 350,000 clones; 65% to 90% are singletons. The V and J ends lost 6 bases and 4 bases, in that order; junction bases with no gene match: 6. The CDR3 runs to 15 residues. The germline gives CDR1 MDHEN, CDR2 SYDVKM. This receptor was identified in a human donor in a cohort sampled during active COVID-19. The chain employs TRBV28 and TRBJ2-2; 9 bases are shared with TRBD1. Material for sequencing was peripheral blood. The CDR3 DNA reads as TGTGCCAGCAGCGACGGACAGGGGATCACCGGGGAGCTGTTTTTT. Translating it yields CASSDGQGITGELFF.